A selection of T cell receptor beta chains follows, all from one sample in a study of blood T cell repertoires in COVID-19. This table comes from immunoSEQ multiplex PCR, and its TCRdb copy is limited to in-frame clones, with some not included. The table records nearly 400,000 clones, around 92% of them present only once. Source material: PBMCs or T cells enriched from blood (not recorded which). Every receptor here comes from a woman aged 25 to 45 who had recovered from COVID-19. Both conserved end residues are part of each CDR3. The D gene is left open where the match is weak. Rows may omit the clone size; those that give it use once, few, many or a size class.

cdr3_nt: TGTGCCACCAGTGACTACCCCCGGATCATGACTAGCGGCTCCTACAATGAGCAGTTCTTC
cdr3_aa: CATSDYPRIMTSGSYNEQFF
v_call: TRBV24-1
clone_size: once
j_call: TRBJ2-1
d_call: TRBD2

cdr3_nt: TGTGCCACCAGCAGAGGAGGCTACGAGCAGTACTTC
cdr3_aa: CATSRGGYEQYF
v_call: TRBV15
clone_size: .
j_call: TRBJ2-7
d_call: .

cdr3_nt: TGTGCCAGCAGTAGAATCCTGGCCGGGGAGCTGTTTTTT
cdr3_aa: CASSRILAGELFF
v_call: TRBV11-2
clone_size: .
j_call: TRBJ2-2
d_call: .

cdr3_nt: TGTGCCAGCAGTTGGTCAATTGTCAGCTCCTACAATGAGCAGTTCTTC
cdr3_aa: CASSWSIVSSYNEQFF
v_call: TRBV28
clone_size: once
j_call: TRBJ2-1
d_call: .

cdr3_nt: TGTGCCAGCACCCCGGATGGAGGGTTGGGAAACACTGAAGCTTTCTTT
cdr3_aa: CASTPDGGLGNTEAFF
v_call: TRBV11-2
clone_size: .
j_call: TRBJ1-1
d_call: .

cdr3_nt: TGTGCCAGCTCAAAGCGGGAATCGGGCAATGAGCAGTTCTTC
cdr3_aa: CASSKRESGNEQFF
v_call: TRBV18
clone_size: .
j_call: TRBJ2-1
d_call: TRBD2

cdr3_nt: TGTGCCATCAGTGCCACGGGGAGATGGACTGAAGCTTTCTTT
cdr3_aa: CAISATGRWTEAFF
v_call: TRBV10-3
clone_size: .
j_call: TRBJ1-1
d_call: .

cdr3_nt: TGTGCCGGGAGGGGCCTGATATCGAACACTGAAGCTTTCTTT
cdr3_aa: CAGRGLISNTEAFF
v_call: TRBV7-9
clone_size: .
j_call: TRBJ1-1
d_call: .

cdr3_nt: TGTGCCAGCAGCCCTACTCACGGGAGAGGGGAACAGGGGTTCTACGAGCAGTACTTC
cdr3_aa: CASSPTHGRGEQGFYEQYF
v_call: TRBV9
clone_size: once
j_call: TRBJ2-7
d_call: .

cdr3_nt: TGTGCCAGCAGCCCCCGGGACACCATGTTGGGACAGCCCCAGCATTTT
cdr3_aa: CASSPRDTMLGQPQHF
v_call: TRBV4-2
clone_size: .
j_call: TRBJ1-5
d_call: .

cdr3_nt: TGCGCCAGCAGCCTGCAAGAGACCCAGTACTTC
cdr3_aa: CASSLQETQYF
v_call: TRBV5-1
clone_size: .
j_call: TRBJ2-5
d_call: .

cdr3_nt: TGCGCCAGCAGCCAAGTGGCAGGGTTGGATGAGCAGTTCTTC
cdr3_aa: CASSQVAGLDEQFF
v_call: TRBV4-1
clone_size: .
j_call: TRBJ2-1
d_call: .

cdr3_nt: TGTGCCAGCAGTTTGCAGGGAAGACAGCCCCAGCATTTT
cdr3_aa: CASSLQGRQPQHF
v_call: TRBV6-5
clone_size: .
j_call: TRBJ1-5
d_call: .

cdr3_nt: TGTGCCAGCAGCTTAGTAGGGGGGGGCTACAATGAGCAGTTCTTC
cdr3_aa: CASSLVGGGYNEQFF
v_call: TRBV7-2
clone_size: .
j_call: TRBJ2-1
d_call: .